This note documents a single T cell receptor (beta chain) sequence. Antigen specificity is unknown. This entry comes from a study of somatic mutations in cytotoxic T cells in rheumatoid arthritis. Study-wide context: Blood from the patient (about 29 ml EDTA) was drawn right after diagnosis, pretreatment. Regarding the study as a whole: Among patients with rheumatoid arthritis, but not healthy controls, CD8+ clonality increased with age. Levels of CD8+ T-cell clonality in rheumatoid arthritis patients were statistically indistinguishable from those seen in age-matched healthy controls, with no significant difference. Nobody knew which antigens the expanded CD8+ clones targeted.

Clones were sequenced by immunoSEQ multiplex PCR, and TCRdb holds only the in-frame ones, with some missing. The sample carries roughly 13,000 clones, roughly 87% recorded once. Trimming took off 1 base at V and 5 bases at J, with 4 bases between the two ends. The CDR3 contains 12 residues. CDR1 is SGHAT, CDR2 FQNNGV, per germline. This receptor was identified in an adult with rheumatoid arthritis. Sequencing was carried out using CD8+ T cells sorted from blood. This chain joins TRBV11-2 and TRBJ2-3; the D is unclear. In DNA form, the CDR3 reads TGTGCCAGCAGCTTAGTTGGAGATACGCAGTATTTT. It yields the protein CASSLVGDTQYF.